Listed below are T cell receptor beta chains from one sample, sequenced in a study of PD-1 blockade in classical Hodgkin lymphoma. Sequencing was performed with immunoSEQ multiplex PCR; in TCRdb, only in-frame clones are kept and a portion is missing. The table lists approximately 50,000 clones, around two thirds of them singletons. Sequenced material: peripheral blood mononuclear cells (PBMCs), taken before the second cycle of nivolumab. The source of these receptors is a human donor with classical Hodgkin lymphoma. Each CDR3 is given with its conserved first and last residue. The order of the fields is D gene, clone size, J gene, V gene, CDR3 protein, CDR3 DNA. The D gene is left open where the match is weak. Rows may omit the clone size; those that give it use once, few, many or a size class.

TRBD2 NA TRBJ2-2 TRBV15 CATSRGASGRYTGELFF TGTGCCACCAGCAGAGGGGCTAGCGGGAGGTACACCGGGGAGCTGTTTTTT
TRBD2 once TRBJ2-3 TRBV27 CASRQIRDYTDTQYF TGTGCCAGCAGACAAATCCGGGACTACACAGATACGCAGTATTTT
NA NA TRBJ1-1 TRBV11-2 CASSFQTMNTEAFF TGTGCCAGCAGCTTTCAGACCATGAACACTGAAGCTTTCTTT
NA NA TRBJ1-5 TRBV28 CASSLFSQGTQPQHF TGTGCCAGCAGTTTATTTTCGCAGGGAACTCAGCCCCAGCATTTT
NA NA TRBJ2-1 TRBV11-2 CASSLMGHPTNEQFF TGTGCCAGCAGCTTAATGGGACATCCGACCAATGAGCAGTTCTTC
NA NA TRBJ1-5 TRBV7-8 CASSFVGSNQPQHF TGTGCCAGCAGCTTTGTGGGCAGCAATCAGCCCCAGCATTTT
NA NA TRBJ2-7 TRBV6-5 CASSYLSGLGYEQYF TGTGCCAGCAGTTACTTATCAGGGCTCGGCTACGAGCAGTACTTC
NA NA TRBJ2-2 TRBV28 CASSPQNAWEAGELFF TGTGCCAGCAGTCCCCAAAACGCCTGGGAAGCCGGGGAGCTGTTTTTT
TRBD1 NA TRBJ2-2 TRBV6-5 CASSRDRPPSGELFF TGTGCCAGCAGCCGGGACAGACCCCCATCCGGGGAGCTGTTTTTT
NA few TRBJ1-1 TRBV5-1 CASSLEWGLNTEAFF TGCGCCAGCAGCTTGGAGTGGGGGTTGAACACTGAAGCTTTCTTT
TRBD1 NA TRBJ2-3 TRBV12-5 CASGLGDRGSSDTQYF TGTGCTAGTGGTTTGGGGGACAGGGGTTCTTCAGATACGCAGTATTTT
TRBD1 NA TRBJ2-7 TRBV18 CASSPRGTGVNEQYF TGTGCCAGCTCACCACGTGGGACAGGGGTCAACGAGCAGTACTTC
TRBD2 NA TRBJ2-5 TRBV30 CASRYGSGRQETQYF TGTGCCTCTCGATATGGAAGCGGGAGGCAAGAGACCCAGTACTTC
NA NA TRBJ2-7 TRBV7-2 CASSLAGDASYEQYF TGTGCCAGCAGCTTAGCGGGAGATGCGTCCTACGAGCAGTACTTC
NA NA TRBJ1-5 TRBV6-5 CASGRGQPQHF TGTGCCAGCGGGCGGGGCCAGCCCCAGCATTTT
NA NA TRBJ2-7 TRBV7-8 CASSLASPHEQYF TGTGCCAGCAGCTTAGCAAGCCCCCACGAGCAGTACTTC
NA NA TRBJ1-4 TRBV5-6 CASSLITQGREKLFF TGTGCCAGCAGCTTGATTACGCAGGGGCGCGAAAAACTGTTTTTT
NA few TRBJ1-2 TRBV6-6 CAVGGTSYGYTF TGTGCCGTGGGGGGGACCAGCTATGGCTACACCTTC
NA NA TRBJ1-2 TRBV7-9 CASSTYDSYGYTF TGTGCCAGCAGCACATACGACAGCTATGGCTACACCTTC
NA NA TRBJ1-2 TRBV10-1 CASSDRQDYGYTF TGCGCCAGCAGTGATCGACAGGACTATGGCTACACCTTC
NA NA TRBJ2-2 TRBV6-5 CASHLGNTGELFF TGTGCCAGCCACCTAGGGAACACCGGGGAGCTGTTTTTT
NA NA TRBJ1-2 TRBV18 CASSPGGLKGYTF TGTGCCAGCTCACCTGGAGGTTTGAAGGGCTACACCTTC
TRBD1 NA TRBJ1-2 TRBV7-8 CASSTAGTGPRNYGYTF TGTGCCAGCAGCACGGCCGGGACAGGGCCCAGAAACTATGGCTACACCTTC
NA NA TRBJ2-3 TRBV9 CASSVRQAYTDTQYF TGTGCCAGCAGCGTGCGACAGGCGTACACAGATACGCAGTATTTT
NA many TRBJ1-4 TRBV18 CASSPQGGEKLFF TGTGCCAGCTCCCCTCAGGGCGGGGAAAAACTGTTTTTT
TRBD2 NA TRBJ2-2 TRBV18 CASSLTSGWSNTGELFF TGTGCCAGCTCACTGACTAGCGGGTGGTCGAACACCGGGGAGCTGTTTTTT
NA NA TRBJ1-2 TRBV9 CASSVELTPVGGYTF TGTGCCAGCAGCGTAGAATTGACCCCGGTTGGTGGCTACACCTTC
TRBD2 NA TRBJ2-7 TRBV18 CASSSGGLAGVEQYF TGTGCCAGCTCATCGGGGGGACTAGCGGGAGTCGAGCAGTACTTC
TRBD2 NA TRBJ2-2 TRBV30 CAWSEKSGRGTGELFF TGTGCCTGGAGTGAGAAAAGCGGGAGAGGGACCGGGGAGCTGTTTTTT
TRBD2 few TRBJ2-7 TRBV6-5 CASSAYGREAYEQYF TGTGCCAGCAGTGCCTACGGGCGGGAGGCCTACGAGCAGTACTTC
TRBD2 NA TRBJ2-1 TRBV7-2 CASSPPSGSEQFF TGTGCCAGCAGCCCCCCTAGCGGGTCTGAGCAGTTCTTC
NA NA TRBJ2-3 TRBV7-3 CASSLTRATGSDTQYF TGTGCCAGCAGCTTGACGCGCGCGACAGGATCAGATACGCAGTATTTT
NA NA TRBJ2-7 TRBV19 CASSQRIYYEQYF TGTGCCAGTAGCCAGCGGATTTATTACGAGCAGTACTTC
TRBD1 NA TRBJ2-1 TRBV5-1 CASSQRTGSSDEQFF TGCGCCAGCAGCCAAAGGACAGGCTCTTCGGATGAGCAGTTCTTC
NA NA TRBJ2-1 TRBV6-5 CASSLRGGHNEQFF TGTGCCAGCAGTCTCCGAGGGGGGCACAATGAGCAGTTCTTC
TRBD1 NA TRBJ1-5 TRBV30 CAWSVQGNQPQHF TGTGCCTGGAGTGTACAGGGGAATCAGCCCCAGCATTTT
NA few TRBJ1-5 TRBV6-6 CASTWSSDRSQHF TGTGCCAGCACCTGGAGCTCAGACCGGTCCCAGCATTTT
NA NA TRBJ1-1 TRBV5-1 CASSLGGRNMNTEAFF TGCGCCAGCAGCTTGGGGGGACGAAACATGAACACTGAAGCTTTCTTT
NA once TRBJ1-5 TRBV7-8 CASSPGRGNQPQHF TGTGCCAGCAGCCCCGGGAGGGGCAATCAGCCCCAGCATTTT
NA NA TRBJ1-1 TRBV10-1 CASSGLTNTEAFF TGCGCCAGTAGTGGACTGACGAACACTGAAGCTTTCTTT
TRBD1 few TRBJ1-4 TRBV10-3 CAISEKQGPNEKLFF TGTGCCATCAGTGAAAAACAGGGGCCTAATGAAAAACTGTTTTTT
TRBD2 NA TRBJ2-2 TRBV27 CASSSRTSSYTGELFF TGTGCCAGCAGTTCAAGGACTAGCAGTTACACCGGGGAGCTGTTTTTT
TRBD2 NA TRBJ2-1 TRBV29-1 CSVASLAAYNEQFF TGCAGCGTTGCGTCCCTAGCGGCTTACAATGAGCAGTTCTTC
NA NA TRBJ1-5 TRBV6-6 CASSYSSNQPQHF TGTGCCAGCAGTTACAGTAGCAATCAGCCCCAGCATTTT
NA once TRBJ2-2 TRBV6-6 CASGTGELFF TGTGCCAGCGGGACCGGGGAGCTGTTTTTT
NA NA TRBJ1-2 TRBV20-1 CSTLGGSGYTF TGCAGTACCCTGGGGGGGTCCGGCTACACCTTC
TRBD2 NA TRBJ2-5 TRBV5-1 CASASGSVQETQYF TGCGCCAGCGCTAGCGGGAGTGTGCAAGAGACCCAGTACTTC
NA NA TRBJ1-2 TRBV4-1 CASSQEGQPRGYTF TGCGCCAGCAGCCAAGAGGGGCAGCCTCGAGGCTACACCTTC
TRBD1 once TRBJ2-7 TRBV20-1 CSALKGAEQYF TGCAGTGCTTTAAAGGGGGCCGAGCAGTACTTC
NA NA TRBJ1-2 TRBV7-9 CASSFQGTGNYGYTF TGTGCCAGCAGCTTCCAGGGGACGGGTAACTATGGCTACACCTTC
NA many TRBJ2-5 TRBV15 CATSRDRRPQETQYF TGTGCCACCAGCAGAGATCGAAGGCCTCAAGAGACCCAGTACTTC
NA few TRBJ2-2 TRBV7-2 CASSLWGDAGELFF TGTGCCAGCAGCTTATGGGGAGATGCCGGGGAGCTGTTTTTT
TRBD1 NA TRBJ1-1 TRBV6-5 CASSPTGVLGTEAFF TGTGCCAGCAGCCCAACAGGGGTGTTGGGGACTGAAGCTTTCTTT
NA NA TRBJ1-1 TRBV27 CASKTRMNTEAFF TGTGCCAGCAAGACACGCATGAACACTGAAGCTTTCTTT
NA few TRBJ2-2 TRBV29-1 CSVLDTTGELFF TGCAGCGTTCTAGACACCACCGGGGAGCTGTTTTTT
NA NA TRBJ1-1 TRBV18 CASSPVRTVAEAFF TGTGCCAGCTCACCAGTCAGGACAGTCGCCGAAGCTTTCTTT
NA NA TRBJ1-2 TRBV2 CASSARGRDYGYTF TGTGCCAGCAGTGCTCGGGGCAGGGACTATGGCTACACCTTC